This T cell receptor beta chain is from a study of molecular identifiers for immune sequencing clone quantification. Study in general: The replicates split RNA from roughly 20,000 or 100,000 naive CD8 cells five ways and sequenced four. Whole-study results and caveats: Over 99% of CMV-specific effector molecules, but under 1% of naive ones, were in clones above 20 copies.

From germline, CDR1 is LNHDA and CDR2 SQIVND (reference sequence). V lost 7 bases and J lost 3, with 24 bases in between. This CDR3 is built from 17 residues. This clonotype was observed many times. Its antigen is unknown. TCRdb reprocessed the PCR reads with MiXCR, giving one entry per CDR3 protein. In the table there are about 640,000 distinct CDR3 sequences, less than 20% of which are singletons. Material for sequencing was naive CD8+ T cells from blood, with Jurkat cell RNA spiked in. Subset: FACS-sorted CD8+CD4-CCR7+CD45RA+ naive T cells. The origin of this receptor is a human donor in good health. Some libraries in this study had Jurkat cell RNA spiked in. The chain uses TRBV19 and TRBJ1-1; D possibly corresponds to TRBD1 (6 bases). CDR3 loop: CASNTPRDTLKDTEAFF. The CDR3 DNA reads TGTGCCAGTAACACCCCCCGGGACACCCTGAAGGACACTGAAGCTTTCTTT.